Sequencing of this T cell receptor beta chain was carried out in a study of cytomegalovirus exposure and HLA in healthy donors (dated by TCRdb to between 2016 and 2019). Describing the broader study: An earlier analysis of approximately 550 of the donors reported about 250 Gb of sequence data and some 100 million unique TCR beta sequences from about 179 million T cells. Typing coverage differed by locus: A, B, C, DRB1 and DQB1 were typed in roughly 629-630 donors, DQA1 in 500 to 550, DPA1 in 606, and DPB1 in around 440. Roughly 300 gigabases of sequencing data and approximately 91 million unique TCR sequences made up an early release that covered approximately 620 HLA-typed donors. Genome-wide SNP genotypes for about three fifths of the roughly 700 donors were used in a later genetic analysis, which treated that subset as a discovery cohort. An earlier analysis of fewer than 700 of the donors applied high-throughput TCR beta sequencing to assess whether each TCR beta V gene segment acted as functional or pseudogenic. Rather than drawing on any new phenotypic data, the later analysis identified candidate immune exposures from TCR beta sequences and the way those sequences occurred across donors. Using immunosequencing, the study profiled T cell repertoires from about 650 subjects and related those repertoires to cytomegalovirus serostatus. Class I and class II HLA loci were covered by the typing at four-digit resolution. To predict cytomegalovirus infection status, the study brought together high-throughput TCR immunosequencing, statistical association of individual TCRs with disease status, and machine learning. Four to six DR-DQ haplotypes were handled as single units for association and clustering, since linkage in the cohort was strong. Donor age, sex, ethnicity and CMV serostatus were compiled alongside the repertoire data. Among about 400 genotyped donors of the cohort, an average of roughly 230,000 unique TCR beta nucleotide sequences was sequenced per donor, of which roughly 18% were non-productive. The aim of the study was to test whether cataloging public T cell receptors could identify signatures of past pathogen exposure. Among the roughly 390 genotyped donors, more than 70% belonged to the genetic ancestry cluster associated with self-reported Caucasian donors. A later analysis re-examined previously published TCR beta repertoires from more than 550 donors and added high-resolution HLA genotyping to investigate patterns of TCR occurrence. A separate validation cohort of about 110 different subjects was used in addition to the 666-subject first cohort. Every repertoire in the discovery cohort had been generated on one and the same sequencing platform. Results the study describes overall, beyond this receptor: According to a later analysis, TCR association rates differed among HLA loci, with DRB1 alleles showing the most associated TCRs and HLA-C alleles showing the fewest. Because counts were too low, 15 to 20 rarely observed V segments, including chromosome 9 orphons, were excluded from the earlier analysis of several hundred of the donors. The presence/absence analyses assumed that sequencing depth was roughly uniform across donors, and that assumption may not be true. A further reported finding was that TCR beta sequences accurately predicted the HLA-A and HLA-B alleles for most subjects in the first cohort. A later genetic analysis reported fewer N-insertions in productive TCRs among donors in an Asian-associated ancestry cluster than the roughly 670-donor mean. Most TCR sequences were seen in very few donors, while some public TCRs were found in many individuals. The classifier was reported to diagnose cytomegalovirus status with high specificity and sensitivity in both the original cohort and the validation cohort. V-gene and J-gene trimming of TCR beta chains was associated with a missense DCLRE1C variant in a later genetic analysis, and the association was replicated in an independent cohort. Correlated functional status among segregating V segments might be attributable to linkage disequilibrium, but an unknown experimental factor could not be ruled out. A later analysis found that HLA-associated TCR beta chains were more clonally expanded and had lower generation probabilities than equally common non-associated chains. The only immune exposure information available for the cohort was CMV serostatus. The study gave a list of around 170 TCR beta chains associated with cytomegalovirus. Most CMV-associated TCR beta chains appeared to be HLA-restricted in a later analysis, and the HLA associations seemed to be driven largely by CMV exposure. Assigning TCR associations to individual alleles was difficult when HLA alleles, especially DR and DQ, strongly co-occurred. The 87-base-pair reads could not distinguish some IMGT-functional V segments, including TRBV6-2 and TRBV6-3, so those segments were excluded. HLA typing was unavailable for some donors at each locus, so association tests used only the typed subset. In an earlier analysis of approximately 590 of the donors, most TCR beta V segments were observed in productive rearrangements about 87% or about 30% of the time, broadly matching IMGT annotations. The cohort was sequenced for TCR beta chains only, and without alpha or paired-chain data the features that could be detected were limited. According to a later analysis, parvovirus B19, influenza, CMV and Epstein-Barr virus appeared linked to several top co-occurrence clusters. The authors suggested that the approach could potentially be generalized to other disease states and immunological phenotypes. In vitro tests confirmed that three of the cytomegalovirus-associated TCR beta chains recognize cytomegalovirus antigens. In a later analysis, about 17,000 TCR beta sequences were associated with specific HLA alleles at a false discovery rate of 0.05. A cluster of highly shared sequence variants was judged likely to represent a technical artifact of the sequencing pipeline.

V is pared back by 4 bases and J by 4 bases, with 7 bases lying between the germline termini. CDR1 and CDR2, per the germline V gene, are MNHEY and SVGAGI. Measured from the cysteine to the phenylalanine, the CDR3 is 12 residues long. Only the CDR3 region is kept as DNA, spanning 36 bases read in frame from base 1. The cohort was made up of about 670 healthy bone marrow donors. At the time of sampling, all cohort members were nominally healthy, though unrecorded immune exposures were likely present. The donor tested CMV seropositive, placing the donor among the 290 or so seropositive members of the cohort. A peripheral blood sample was provided by each donor, and peripheral blood mononuclear cells were used for TCR beta sequencing. Genomic DNA extraction from the blood cell samples was performed with the Qiagen DNeasy Blood Extraction Kit. The method behind the library was the immunoSEQ multiplex PCR assay. A mixture of 60 forward primers for TCR Vbeta segments and 13 reverse primers for TCR Jbeta segments was used in the multiplex PCR. The CDR3 region of rearranged TCR beta genes was amplified from genomic DNA by a multiplex PCR assay. The amplified TCR beta libraries were sequenced on the Illumina HiSeq System as 87-base-pair reads. Per the authors' processing: In a later analysis, roughly 80 million unique TCR beta chains were counted across the approximately 670 repertoires, and roughly 11 million of these chains were shared by at least two donors. A nearest-neighbor algorithm error-corrected the raw reads and collapsed the reads into unique sequences, merging closely related sequences to remove PCR and sequencing errors. To assign V, D and J gene segments, CDR3 sequences were aligned to IMGT reference sequences. For a sequence to be retained, a match of at least six nucleotides to both a V gene segment and a J gene segment was required. Rearrangements were called productive when the CDR3 lacked stop codons and stayed in frame with V and J; all others were non-productive. Following IMGT convention, CDR3 was defined as the stretch from the second conserved V-encoded cysteine to the conserved J-encoded phenylalanine. The earlier analysis of 587 of the donors excluded sequences that lacked an unambiguous match to a single V gene segment. In an earlier analysis of several hundred of the donors, V segments were called functional above 56.7% productive rearrangements and were called segregating when the between-donor standard deviation exceeded 5%. A statistical classification framework was built for diagnosing cytomegalovirus status from the catalog of TCR beta chain sequences. In a later analysis, TCR nucleotide sequences were compared against IMGT/GENE-DB human TR gene sequences so that V and J genes could be assigned. A later analysis assigned CDR3 sequences and most-parsimonious VDJ recombination scenarios with the TCRdist pipeline. In a later analysis, each TCR beta chain was defined by its CDR3 amino acid sequence together with its V-gene family, and reads lacking a unique V-gene family were excluded. A later analysis removed several hundred highly shared, low-generation-probability nucleotide sequences to deal with suspected cross-contamination and a sequencing artifact. A later analysis calculated a clonal expansion index for each public chain from normalized within-repertoire ranks of inferred template counts. In a later analysis, generation probabilities were computed with a VDJ recombination model fitted to out-of-frame rearrangements, and the resulting probabilities were checked against IGoR. A later analysis scored TCR-TCR, TCR-HLA and TCR-CMV co-occurrence with hypergeometric tests, applying a repertoire-size bias correction to TCR pairs. A later analysis estimated false discovery rates by permuting HLA or CMV assignments 20 times. In a later analysis, co-occurring TCRs were grouped with DBSCAN, and TCRdist sequence similarity was added when clustering was performed within HLA-allele-positive subsets. For co-occurrence clustering, repertoires with fewer than 30,000 or more than 120,000 public chains were excluded, along with roughly 5 repertoires with anomalous nucleotide sharing. In TCRdb, the immuneACCESS table is reduced to in-frame sequences with V and J assigned. These tables do not hold every clone; where another copy was compared, an unresolved V gene accounts for under half, and the others remain unexplained. That table gives V, J and clone size, and the DNA gave D and trimming. The sample contains 140,000 or so clones, 74% of them found a single time. The top ten constitute 3.5% to 5% of the sample.

With regard to this clone: Its antigen is not yet known. Per-nucleotide qualities are absent, and no much larger clonotype sits a single base away.

Sequenced input: PBMCs. The V gene is TRBV6-5 and the J gene is TRBJ1-1; the D gene lacks a confident call. The TCR originated in a man aged 18 to 30 in good health and CMV-seropositive. CDR3 region: CASSFRGTEAFF. The DNA sequence is given as TGTGCCAGCAGTTTTCGGGGCACTGAAGCTTTCTTT.